The present TCR beta chain was sequenced within a study of a mutant IDH1 vaccine in newly diagnosed glioma. Study-wide context: Treated individuals were around 60% male and about 40% female, averaging about 37 years of age.

There are 13 residues in the CDR3. Per the germline V gene, CDR1 is MDHEN and CDR2 is SYDVKM. TCRdb's copy holds only in-frame clones and misses some; the assay was immunoSEQ multiplex PCR. The sample lists under 75,000 clones, approximately 91% occurring once. The time point is: baseline, week 1 (first vaccination visit). Treatment specified: pre-vaccination baseline after standard-of-care therapy. Study results and caveats: Less than 95% of patients showed vaccine-induced immune responses across multiple MHC alleles.

This clone was seen once. Its antigen remains unknown. At one end, the junction sequence differs from germline, possibly due to a read error. This specimen consisted of PBMCs, obtained from a glioma patient treated with radiotherapy, temozolomide or both. The receptor comes from a man aged 45 to 65 with glioma. This chain links TRBV28 with TRBJ2-5, with D possibly matching TRBD1 (6 bases). The CDR3 sequence is CASSLRGQGTQYF. CDR3 sequence (DNA): TGTGCCAGCAGTTTGAGGGGACAAGGGACCCAGTACTTC. The whole variable domain, remainder taken from reference TRBV28 and TRBJ2-5, is DVKVTQSSRYLVKRTGEKVFLECVQDMDHENMFWYRQDPGLGLRLIYFSYDVKMKEKGDIPEGYSVSREKKERFSLILESASTNQTSMYLCASSLRGQGTQYFGPGTRLLVL.